The clone carrying this T cell receptor beta chain has only a few counts. The data were taken from a study of blood T cell repertoires in COVID-19. About the study: T cells, B-cell-depleted T cells, or PBMCs supplied cDNA or gDNA.

The CDR3 consists of 16 residues. Germline CDR1 reads MGHRA; CDR2 reads YSYEKL. Between the trimmed V and J ends, which lost 0 bases and 1 base, there was a span of 10 bases. Method: immunoSEQ multiplex PCR; TCRdb's copy keeps in-frame clones and lacks some. Among around 140,000 clones listed, more than 75% were seen once. V usage is TRBV4-1 and J usage is TRBJ2-4; tentative D call: TRBD2 (6 bases). The TCR originated in a man aged 50 to 59 who had recovered from COVID-19. Sequencing was done on a sample of peripheral blood. The CDR3 coding sequence is TGCGCCAGCAGCCAAGATCGGGAGTCGGCCAAAAACATTCAGTACTTC. It codes for CASSQDRESAKNIQYF.